The 18 T cell receptor beta chains below were found in one sample sequenced in a study of cytomegalovirus exposure and HLA in healthy donors (dated by TCRdb to the late 2010s). Libraries were constructed by the immunoSEQ multiplex PCR assay. A mixture of 60 forward primers for TCR Vbeta segments and 13 reverse primers for TCR Jbeta segments was used in the multiplex PCR. TCRdb limited this immuneACCESS table to in-frame rearrangements with V and J called. A share of clones is missing; checked studies link under half to unresolved V genes, and the rest is unexplained. The sample table records 140,000 or so clones; over 80% of these occur just once. Of the sample, less than 1.5% falls within the top ten clones. The specimen was PBMCs. The receptors here all came from a female donor in good health and CMV-seronegative.

In this sample, this clone turned up a few times. The chain couples TRBV5-6 to TRBJ1-4, with no clear D. There are 14 residues in the CDR3. The V gene's germline CDR1 is SGHDT and CDR2 YYEEEE. The germline V and J ends were trimmed by 0 bases and 4 bases, with 7 bases remaining between them. The CDR3 DNA is TGTGCCAGCAGCTTGGACAGTCTTAATGAAAAACTGTTTTTT. As protein: CASSLDSLNEKLFF.

The chain links TRBV6-1 to TRBJ2-5, with 7 bases aligning to TRBD2. The CDR3 loop spans 15 amino acids. Germline V CDR1 and CDR2: MNHNS, SASEGT. Germline trimming cut 8 bases from V and 5 bases from J; bases unmatched to any gene: 14. In DNA form, the CDR3 reads TGTGCCAGCCGGGGTTATAGCGGGCGGGGGGAGACCCAGTACTTC. It translates to CASRGYSGRGETQYF.

The chain couples TRBV2 to TRBJ2-3; D not resolved. CDR3 length: 14 residues. From germline, CDR1 is SNHLY and CDR2 FYNNEI. The V end lost 6 bases, the J end lost 5 bases, and 15 bases lay between the germline ends. CDR3 nucleotide sequence: TGTGCCAGCAGGTTACTGACTTCATTAGATACGCAGTATTTT. Translation: CASRLLTSLDTQYF.

Here the CDR3 DNA reads TGCGCCAGCAGCTATGACAGGGTAAATGAGCAGTTCTTC. It translates to CASSYDRVNEQFF. The J gene is TRBJ2-1, the V gene TRBV5-1; 7 bases line up with TRBD1. CDR1 is SGHRS and CDR2 is YFSETQ in the germline V gene. With 3 bases clipped from V and 7 bases from J, the junction kept 4 bases outside the gene matches. This CDR3 has 13 amino acids.

With regard to this clone: The CDR3 does not end in the conserved phenylalanine or tryptophan, so this is likely a read error. The chain recombines TRBV29-1 with TRBJ1-2, with 11 bases matching TRBD1. CDR1 SQVTM and CDR2 ANQGSEA come from the germline V gene. CDR3 size: 17 residues. Trimming took 0 bases from V and 4 from J; bases not matched to a gene: 10. The CDR3 loop is CSVEDPLAGTGGYGYTV. The CDR3 DNA follows: TGCAGCGTTGAAGATCCCCTTGCCGGGACAGGGGGCTATGGCTACACCGTC.

This clone is a singleton in its sample. The CDR3 region is CATQRGSTDTQYF. In DNA, the CDR3 is TGTGCCACTCAGCGGGGAAGCACAGATACGCAGTATTTT. The chain links TRBV10-3 to TRBJ2-3; 7 nucleotides align to TRBD2. The CDR3 runs 13 residues. CDR1 is ENHRY, CDR2 SYGVKD, per germline. V shed 10 bases, J shed 0 bases, and the junction held 4 bases outside the gene matches.

The chain couples TRBV18 to TRBJ1-5; 7 nucleotides line up with TRBD1. Germline values: CDR1 KGHSH, CDR2 LQKENI. Germline trimming cut 2 bases from V and 6 bases from J; bases unmatched to any gene: 10. The CDR3 runs to 16 residues. CDR3 sequence reads: CASSPGVGGRGQPQHF. For the CDR3, the DNA is TGTGCCAGCTCACCAGGAGTAGGGGGCCGGGGTCAGCCCCAGCATTTT.

The V call is TRBV28, the J call TRBJ2-3, with D uncertain. The CDR3 is 12 amino acids. Trimming left V 5 bases short and J 3 bases short, with 6 bases between. Germline V gene lookup returns CDR1 MDHEN and CDR2 SYDVKM. The CDR3 coding sequence is TGTGCCAGCAGTATCGCGACAGATACGCAGTATTTT. Translation gives CASSIATDTQYF.

This chain joins TRBV5-6 and TRBJ1-1; 12 bases line up with TRBD1. V dropped 1 base and J dropped 4; count of bases not matched to a gene: 2. This CDR3 spans 15 amino acids. CDR1 is SGHDT and CDR2 is YYEEEE in the germline V gene. The CDR3 DNA is TGTGCCAGCAGCTTGAGGGACAGGGGGCCCACTGAAGCTTTCTTT. It yields the protein CASSLRDRGPTEAFF.

The rearrangement uses TRBV6-1 and TRBJ2-7; TRBD1 is a possible D gene (6 bases). The CDR3 has 15 amino acids. The V end lost 3 bases, the J end lost 5 bases, and 17 bases lay between the germline ends. Germline V gives CDR1 MNHNS, CDR2 SASEGT. The CDR3 DNA follows: TGTGCCAGCAGTGATGTAGGACAGTGGATCCACGAGCAGTACTTC. This translates into CASSDVGQWIHEQYF.

This sequence joins TRBV9 and TRBJ2-4; TRBD2 is a possible D gene (6 bases). CDR1 SGDLS and CDR2 YYNGEE come from the germline V gene. The CDR3 extends over 12 amino acids. V lost 4 bases and J 9 bases, leaving 11 bases between the germline ends. For the CDR3, the DNA is TGTGCCAGCAGCCTCATGGAGGGCATTCAGTACTTC. Translating gives CASSLMEGIQYF. Full variable domain (remainder filled in from reference TRBV9 and TRBJ2-4): DSGVTQTPKHLITATGQRVTLRCSPRSGDLSVYWYQQSLDQGLQFLIQYYNGEERAKGNILERFSAQQFPDLHSELNLSSLELGDSALYFCASSLMEGIQYFGAGTRLSVL.

The chain uses TRBV6-5 and TRBJ2-3; TRBD2 matches at 8 bases. The CDR3 is 15 amino acids. V dropped 5 bases and J dropped 0; count of bases not matched to a gene: 4. In germline, CDR1 is MNHEY, CDR2 SVGAGI. CDR3 coding DNA: TGTGCCAGCAGTACGGGGGGGGTTAGCACAGATACGCAGTATTTT. The encoded protein is CASSTGGVSTDTQYF.

V is TRBV19 and J is TRBJ2-7; D unresolved. The CDR3 consists of 14 residues. CDR1 LNHDA and CDR2 SQIVND come from the germline V gene (reference sequence). Trimming removed 3 bases from V and 2 bases from J, with 11 bases in between. This CDR3 is CASSIEVPTYEQYF. CDR3 DNA: TGTGCCAGTAGTATCGAGGTTCCCACCTACGAGCAGTACTTC. Together with reference TRBV19 and TRBJ2-7, the CDR3 gives the full variable domain: DGGITQSPKYLFRKEGQNVTLSCEQNLNHDAMYWYRQDPGQGLRLIYYSQIVNDFQKGDIAEGYSVSREKKESFPLTVTSAQKNPTAFYLCASSIEVPTYEQYFGPGTRLTVT.

The rearrangement uses TRBV6-6 and TRBJ1-1, with D uncertain. CDR3 size: 15 residues. CDR1 is MNHNY, CDR2 SVGAGI, per germline (reference sequence). Deletions cut 6 bases from V and 4 bases from J, with 18 bases between. The chain's CDR3 is CASRRTVASPTEAFF. The CDR3 bases are TGTGCCAGCAGGCGGACGGTCGCTAGCCCCACTGAAGCTTTCTTT.

The rearrangement joins TRBV29-1 to TRBJ2-2, with 11 bases matching TRBD2. Germline-derived CDR1 and CDR2 are SQVTM and ANQGSEA. CDR3 length: 16 residues. V dropped 7 bases and J dropped 2; count of bases not matched to a gene: 9. CDR3 sequence: CSALLAGGFNTGELFF. The CDR3 nucleotides are TGCAGCGCCCTGCTAGCGGGAGGATTTAACACCGGGGAGCTGTTTTTT.

This clone was recorded only once. The genes are TRBV7-9 and TRBJ2-3; TRBD2 matches at 8 bases. V trimming: 5 bases; J trimming: 4 bases; junction bases outside the gene matches: 5. The CDR3 is 14 residues long. Germline CDR1 SEHNR, CDR2 FQNEAQ (reference sequence). The CDR3 protein is CASSRSGSADTQYF. The CDR3 DNA sequence: TGTGCCAGCAGCCGGAGCGGGAGCGCAGATACGCAGTATTTT.

V usage is TRBV27 and J usage is TRBJ1-1; 8 nucleotides match TRBD1. J was trimmed by 1 base and V by 6 bases; bases with no gene match: 4. The CDR3 totals 14 residues. The V gene's germline CDR1 is MNHEY and CDR2 SMNVEV (reference sequence). CDR3 in amino acids: CASRLGQENTEAFF. The CDR3 DNA is TGTGCCAGCAGGCTGGGACAGGAGAACACTGAAGCTTTCTTT.

The J gene is TRBJ2-5, the V gene TRBV7-6; 8 nucleotides match TRBD1. The CDR3 totals 14 residues. V lost 2 bases, J lost 2 bases, and 1 base stayed unmatched. Germline CDR1 is SGHVS and CDR2 is FNYEAQ. CDR3 region: CASSLNRGQETQYF. The CDR3 bases are TGTGCCAGCAGCTTAAACAGGGGGCAAGAGACCCAGTACTTC.